This TCR beta chain is drawn from a study of cytomegalovirus exposure and HLA in healthy donors. Looking at the study overall: Early release data held about 92 million unique TCRs from HLA-typed donors. General study findings and limits: Most observed TCR sequences were rare, whereas some public TCRs were detected in many donors. In a later analysis, at a false discovery rate of 0.05, 16,951 TCR beta sequences were associated with HLA alleles.

Germline V CDR1 and CDR2: ENHRY, SYGVKD. The CDR3 contains 11 residues. Between the trimmed V and J ends, which lost 6 bases and 8 bases, there was a span of 10 bases. Researchers ran the PCR with 60 Vbeta and 13 Jbeta primers. Data came from immunoSEQ multiplex PCR; TCRdb stores just in-frame clones and leaves some out. The sample yields over 65,000 clones, 75% seen once. This clone was counted a few times. Antigen specificity is unknown. The sequence derives from a woman between 40 and 50 years old in good health and CMV-seronegative. Material: PBMCs. The rearrangement joins TRBV10-3 to TRBJ1-1; D remains ambiguous. The CDR3 DNA follows: TGTGCCATCAGAACGGGAACCGAAGCTTTCTTT. Amino acid sequence: CAIRTGTEAFF.